A single sample is the source of the 26 T cell receptor beta chains below, sequenced in a study of blood T cell repertoires in COVID-19. Data came from immunoSEQ multiplex PCR; TCRdb stores just in-frame clones and leaves some out. The top ten clones hold around 2.3% of a sample with 200,000 or so clones, approximately 90% of them seen once. The sample consisted of peripheral blood. The receptors here all came from a man in his 70s with active or convalescent COVID-19.

J is TRBJ1-2 and V is TRBV7-2; the match to TRBD1 covers 8 bases. The CDR3 totals 13 residues. In germline, CDR1 is SGHTA, CDR2 FQGNSA. Unmatched junction bases numbered 3, after V lost 2 bases and J lost 7 bases. The CDR3 nucleotides read TGTGCCAGCAGCTTAACAGGGACAGGTGGCTACACCTTC. As protein: CASSLTGTGGYTF.

The chain uses TRBV5-4 and TRBJ1-2; 10 bases map to TRBD1. Germline CDR1 is SGHNT and CDR2 is YYREEE (reference sequence). CDR3 size: 14 residues. V lost 4 bases to trimming and J lost 6 bases; unmatched junction nucleotides: 6. CDR3 amino acids: CASSLGQGDNGYTF. The CDR3 bases are TGTGCCAGCAGCCTCGGACAGGGGGATAATGGCTACACCTTC.

This rearrangement joins TRBV30 to TRBJ1-2; D remains ambiguous. V was shortened by 4 bases and J by 3 bases, with 12 bases between the two germline ends. The V gene's germline CDR1 is GTSNPN and CDR2 SVGIG (reference sequence). The CDR3 totals 13 residues. For the CDR3, the DNA is TGTGCCTGGACCCTGAGAGGCGACTATGGCTACACCTTC. As protein: CAWTLRGDYGYTF.

This chain uses TRBV6-5 with TRBJ2-3, with 10 bases aligning to TRBD2. The CDR3 length is 14 residues. With V trimmed by 10 bases and J by 5 bases, 9 bases remained unmatched. In germline, CDR1 is MNHEY, CDR2 SVGAGI. CDR3 coding DNA: TGTGCCACTGCCTGGCTAGCGGGGGAAGATACGCAGTATTTT. This sequence encodes CATAWLAGEDTQYF.

This sequence joins TRBV28 and TRBJ2-2; 11 bases line up with TRBD1. Losses at the gene ends were 2 bases for V and 7 bases for J; bases not matched to a gene: 6. The CDR3 runs 16 residues. The V gene's germline CDR1 is MDHEN and CDR2 SYDVKM. The CDR3 here is CASSLLGQGDYGELFF. CDR3 nucleotide sequence: TGTGCCAGCAGTTTACTGGGACAGGGGGATTACGGGGAGCTGTTTTTT.

This sequence joins TRBV20-1 and TRBJ2-1; D perhaps matches TRBD1 (6 bases). Deletions cut 4 bases from V and 9 bases from J, with 10 bases between. The length of the CDR3 is 11 residues. CDR1 and CDR2 from the germline V gene are DFQATT and SNEGSKA (reference sequence). CDR3 DNA: TGCAGTGCTACCAGGGGACCTGAGCAGTTCTTC. Protein: CSATRGPEQFF.

The rearrangement links TRBV18 to TRBJ2-7; D remains unclear. Germline V gene data show CDR1 as KGHSH and CDR2 as LQKENI. CDR3 size: 13 residues. V lost 3 bases and J lost 3, with 9 bases in between. CDR3 in amino acids: CASSPTEGYEQYF. CDR3 DNA: TGTGCCAGCTCACCCACAGAAGGCTACGAGCAGTACTTC.

This clone was recorded only once. CDR3 in amino acids: CATREGAQNSPLHF. The CDR3 DNA reads as TGTGCCACCCGTGAGGGGGCGCAAAATTCACCCCTCCACTTT. The chain has TRBV28 and TRBJ1-6, with 7 bases aligning to TRBD1. This CDR3 has 14 residues. The junction had 10 bases not matched to a gene; V was cut back by 10 bases and J by 7 bases. CDR1 and CDR2 (germline): MDHEN, SYDVKM.

This clone was found once. The rearrangement uses TRBV7-2 and TRBJ2-1; 14 bases agree with TRBD2. Germline V gene data show CDR1 as SGHTA and CDR2 as FQGNSA. The CDR3 sequence is 15 residues long. The V gene end was trimmed by 5 bases and the J gene end by 7 bases; junction bases not matched to a gene: 4. In DNA, the CDR3 is TGTGCCAGCAGCCTCAGACTAGCGGGGGGGAATGAGCAGTTCTTC. This gives the protein CASSLRLAGGNEQFF.

This clone was picked up one time. The genes are TRBV4-1 and TRBJ2-3; D is ambiguous. Trimming left V 2 bases short and J 1 base short, with 4 bases between. CDR3 length: 13 amino acids. Germline V gene sequence: CDR1 MGHRA, CDR2 YSYEKL. DNA for the CDR3: TGCGCCAGCAGCCAACAGGGCACAGATACGCAGTATTTT. Translated: CASSQQGTDTQYF.

This chain connects TRBV6-2 or TRBV6-3 to TRBJ2-7; TRBD1 aligns across 11 bases. The CDR3 length is 17 residues. With V trimmed by 2 bases and J by 1 base, 7 bases remained unmatched. From germline, CDR1 is MNHEY and CDR2 SVGEGT. DNA for the CDR3: TGTGCCAGCAGTTACCCCTCGGACAGGGGGCCTTCCTACGAGCAGTACTTC. Protein: CASSYPSDRGPSYEQYF.

The chain carries TRBV18 and TRBJ2-7, with 8 nucleotides matching TRBD1. The CDR3 runs 16 residues. Germline V gives CDR1 KGHSH, CDR2 LQKENI. The ends lost 3 bases at V and 7 bases at J; junction bases unmatched: 14. The CDR3 spells CASSPFRQGRMGEQYF. The CDR3 DNA reads as TGTGCCAGCTCACCCTTCCGACAGGGGCGGATGGGGGAGCAGTACTTC.

This chain uses TRBV4-3 with TRBJ2-1; D is unclear. Trimming stripped 0 bases from V and 0 bases from J, with 6 bases between. CDR3 size: 15 residues. In germline, CDR1 is LGHNA, CDR2 YSLEER. The CDR3 here is CASSQDPGSYNEQFF. The CDR3 DNA reads as TGCGCCAGCAGCCAAGATCCGGGCTCCTACAATGAGCAGTTCTTC.

This sequence joins TRBV5-1 and TRBJ1-1, with TRBD1 identical over 11 bases. This CDR3 spans 14 amino acids. V lost 4 bases to trimming and J lost 5 bases; unmatched junction nucleotides: 4. Germline CDR1 SGHRS, CDR2 YFSETQ. The chain's CDR3 is CASSAGQGGTEAFF. Written as DNA, the CDR3 is TGCGCCAGCAGCGCGGGACAGGGGGGGACTGAAGCTTTCTTT.

This chain joins TRBV15 and TRBJ2-5; possible D gene TRBD1, 5 bases. V was trimmed by 1 base and J by 2 bases, leaving 8 bases between them. Germline CDR1 and CDR2: LNHNV and YYDKDF (reference sequence). The CDR3 is made up of 14 amino acids. This CDR3 is CATSRVRGQETQYF. The CDR3 DNA reads as TGTGCCACCAGCAGAGTTAGGGGTCAAGAGACCCAGTACTTC.

Only one count was recorded for this clone. This sequence joins TRBV15 and TRBJ2-3; 8 nucleotides match TRBD1. In germline, CDR1 is LNHNV, CDR2 YYDKDF (reference sequence). The CDR3 is made up of 16 amino acids. V shed 2 bases and J 8 bases; nucleotides not matched to a gene: 12. The CDR3 protein is CATSRSRGLAPVTQYF. The CDR3 nucleotides read TGTGCCACCAGCAGAAGCAGGGGGCTAGCTCCCGTTACGCAGTATTTT.

The chain recombines TRBV18 with TRBJ2-1; TRBD2 matches 11 bases. Germline values: CDR1 KGHSH, CDR2 LQKENI. This CDR3 spans 20 amino acids. V was clipped by 3 bases and J by 2 bases; unmatched bases: 15. The CDR3 protein is CASSPITLAGGRDTYNEQFF. Written as DNA, the CDR3 is TGTGCCAGCTCACCTATAACGCTAGCGGGGGGCAGAGATACCTACAATGAGCAGTTCTTC.

The gene calls are TRBV5-6 and TRBJ2-1; possible D gene TRBD2, 5 bases. Germline lookup yields CDR1 SGHDT and CDR2 YYEEEE. This CDR3 comprises 12 residues. Trimming removed 3 bases at V and 6 bases at J, with 7 bases between. CDR3 region: CASSWTGNEQFF. The CDR3 DNA is TGTGCCAGCAGCTGGACTGGCAATGAGCAGTTCTTC.

V usage is TRBV11-2 and J usage is TRBJ2-7, with TRBD2 matching 12 bases. The CDR3 has 15 residues. Germline CDR1 SGHAT, CDR2 FQNNGV. J was trimmed by 2 bases and V by 8 bases; bases with no gene match: 7. The CDR3 DNA follows: TGTGCCAGCGGCGTAGGACTAGCGGGGCCCTACGAGCAGTACTTC. This encodes CASGVGLAGPYEQYF.

The rearrangement uses TRBV18 and TRBJ2-7; 10 nucleotides agree with TRBD2. The CDR3 totals 20 residues. The V segment lost 1 base and the J segment 1 base; nucleotides outside the gene matches: 16. Germline V gene lookup returns CDR1 KGHSH and CDR2 LQKENI. In nucleotides, the CDR3 is TGTGCCAGCTCACCACTTAGGGTGGCCGGGGGACTAGCGCTATCCTACGAGCAGTACTTC. This codes for CASSPLRVAGGLALSYEQYF.

The chain recombines TRBV6-5 with TRBJ1-2, with D possibly matching TRBD1 (6 bases). The CDR3 totals 13 residues. V gave up 7 bases and J gave up 2 bases, with 11 bases separating them. Per the germline V gene, CDR1 is MNHEY and CDR2 is SVGAGI. Here the CDR3 reads CASIIDRNYGYTF. CDR3 nucleotides: TGTGCCAGCATAATCGACAGGAACTATGGCTACACCTTC.

The V gene is TRBV19, the J gene TRBJ1-5, with D perhaps TRBD1 (5 bases). The CDR3 spans 14 residues. V lost 11 bases and J 0 bases, leaving 14 bases between the germline ends. Germline V lookup: CDR1 LNHDA, CDR2 SQIVND (reference sequence). CDR3 bases: TGTGCCGTGTCGGACATCTATAGCAATCAGCCCCAGCATTTT. Translating it yields CAVSDIYSNQPQHF.

The J gene is TRBJ1-6, the V gene TRBV5-5; weak D call: TRBD1 (5 bases). This CDR3 is 16 amino acids long. Germline V lookup: CDR1 SGHKS, CDR2 YYEKEE (reference sequence). V dropped 3 bases and J dropped 0 bases, with 10 bases sitting between them. The CDR3 reads CASSWGGSSYNSPLHF. DNA for the CDR3: TGTGCCAGCAGCTGGGGGGGAAGCTCCTATAATTCACCCCTCCACTTT.

This rearrangement joins TRBV18 to TRBJ1-2; D gene uncertain. Germline CDR1 reads KGHSH; CDR2 reads LQKENI. Trimming removed 3 bases from V and 5 bases from J, with 13 bases in between. The CDR3 consists of 14 residues. CDR3 sequence reads: CASSPLTVTYGYTF. In DNA, the CDR3 is TGTGCCAGCTCACCGCTGACGGTGACTTATGGCTACACCTTC.

The gene calls are TRBV4-1 and TRBJ2-7; 9 bases match TRBD1. The length of the CDR3 is 15 residues. Looked up from germline, CDR1 is MGHRA and CDR2 is YSYEKL. The V gene end was trimmed by 1 base and the J gene end by 3 bases; junction bases not matched to a gene: 4. The CDR3 nucleotides are TGCGCCAGCAGCCAAGTAGGACAGGGGATCTACGAGCAGTACTTC. Its protein product is CASSQVGQGIYEQYF.

The CDR3 loop is CASSHRGRDTEAFF. Written as DNA, the CDR3 is TGTGCCAGCAGCCACAGGGGGCGGGACACTGAAGCTTTCTTT. This chain joins TRBV6-5 and TRBJ1-1, with 9 bases that match TRBD1. Germline V lookup: CDR1 MNHEY, CDR2 SVGAGI. The CDR3 consists of 14 residues. With V trimmed by 6 bases and J by 3 bases, 5 bases remained unmatched.